This T cell receptor (beta chain) was recovered during a study of blood T cell repertoires in COVID-19. Study overall: Whether acute or convalescent, the COVID-19 samples came from the United States, Italy and Spain.

Enrolled during active infection, Seattle patients were then followed longitudinally. V was trimmed by 6 bases and J by 4 bases, leaving 4 bases between them. Germline assignment: CDR1 SNHLY and CDR2 FYNNEI. The CDR3 length is 11 residues. Original processing notes: Estimation of nucleated cell counts was performed using reference gene primer amplification. Data came from immunoSEQ multiplex PCR; TCRdb stores just in-frame clones and leaves some out. For V, J and clone size, that table is used; D and trimming come from the DNA. The sample records 100,000 to 150,000 clones, roughly nine tenths being singletons.

The sequence was collected from a man aged 60 to 69 with COVID-19, enrolled during active disease. The source material was peripheral blood. This chain uses TRBV2 with TRBJ2-1, with D hard to call. The CDR3 sequence: CASRTYNEQFF. The CDR3 bases are TGTGCCAGCAGGACTTACAATGAGCAGTTCTTC.